What follows are 11 T cell receptor beta chains derived from one specimen sequenced in a study of prognosis after radiotherapy for stage I lung cancer. The study amplified the TCR beta CDR3 region from genomic DNA. This amplification was carried out by two rounds of multiplex PCR. First-round PCR employed TRBV- and TRBJ-specific primers for each gene. TCRdb passed the multiplex PCR reads through MiXCR, listing each CDR3 protein once. The sample has around 30,000 distinct CDR3 sequences, more than 25% seen once. The starting material was PBMCs, obtained before or after stereotactic body radiation therapy (not recorded which). The receptors here all came from a donor aged 50 or older with non-small cell lung cancer.

This clonotype was found many times. V is TRBV28 and J is TRBJ1-2; 7 bases agree with TRBD1. This CDR3 contains 15 residues. Germline CDR1 and CDR2: MDHEN and SYDVKM. The V and J ends lost 5 bases and 6 bases, in that order; junction bases with no gene match: 12. The CDR3 sequence is CASSPPTLTGNGYTF. The CDR3 coding sequence is TGTGCCAGCAGTCCGCCGACCCTGACAGGGAATGGCTACACCTTC.

At least ten counts were recorded for this clonotype. The J gene is TRBJ2-6, the V gene TRBV18; D might be TRBD1 or TRBD2, each matching 5 bases. The CDR3 loop spans 17 amino acids. The germline V and J ends were trimmed by 0 bases and 2 bases, with 11 bases remaining between them. Per the germline V gene, CDR1 is KGHSH and CDR2 is LQKENI. CDR3 loop: CASSPPPRGAGANVLTF. CDR3 nucleotide sequence: TGTGCCAGCTCACCACCGCCCCGAGGGGCTGGGGCCAACGTCCTGACTTTC. Based on the CDR3 plus reference TRBV18 and TRBJ2-6, the full variable domain is NAGVMQNPRHLVRRRGQEARLRCSPMKGHSHVYWYRQLPEEGLKFMVYLQKENIIDESGMPKERFSAEFPKEGPSILRIQQVVRGDSAAYFCASSPPPRGAGANVLTFGAGSRLTVL.

Notes on this clonotype: This likely reflects a read error, since a far larger clone is one base away. This chain links TRBV7-9 with TRBJ1-1; 7 bases fit TRBD1. This CDR3 is built from 13 residues. Germline CDR1 and CDR2: SEHNR and FQNEAQ (reference sequence). J lost 4 bases, V lost 6 bases, and 5 bases had no gene match. This CDR3 reads CASSSSGGTEAFF. The CDR3 coding sequence is TGTGCCAGCAGTTCGTCAGGGGGCACTGAAGCTTTCTTT.

The rearrangement uses TRBV3-1 and TRBJ2-3, with a possible D match to TRBD2 (5 bases). CDR1 is LGHDT, CDR2 YNNKEL, per germline (reference sequence). This CDR3 is built from 15 residues. Trimming cost V 1 base and J 2 bases, with 10 bases left between them. CDR3: CASSQGTLATDTQYF. The CDR3 coding sequence is TGTGCCAGCAGCCAAGGGACTCTAGCCACAGATACGCAGTATTTT.

The sample holds many counts of this clonotype. A much larger clone differs by one base, so this may be a read error. The rearrangement joins TRBV28 to TRBJ2-3; a weak D match, TRBD1 (6 bases). This CDR3 has 11 amino acids. V lost 8 bases and J 8 bases, leaving 11 bases between the germline ends. Germline CDR1 MDHEN, CDR2 SYDVKM. The DNA for the CDR3 is TGTGCCAGCGGACAGCCCATTACGCAGTATTTT. Protein sequence: CASGQPITQYF.

A remark on this clonotype: Given a far larger clone just one base away, this is likely a sequencing read error. The V gene is TRBV11-3, the J gene TRBJ2-1, with D maybe TRBD1 (5 bases). The CDR3 totals 15 residues. The germline CDR1 and CDR2 sequences are SGHNT and YENEEA. Trimming cost V 3 bases and J 5 bases, with 14 bases left between them. CDR3 sequence reads: CASSFVLGDNNEQFF. CDR3 nucleotides: TGTGCCAGCAGCTTTGTGCTAGGGGATAACAATGAGCAGTTCTTC.

Ten or more counts support this clonotype. The rearrangement joins TRBV20-1 to TRBJ2-1; 13 bases align to TRBD2. The V segment lost 6 bases and the J segment 0 bases; nucleotides outside the gene matches: 5. Germline V gene sequence: CDR1 DFQATT, CDR2 SNEGSKA (reference sequence). The length of the CDR3 is 16 residues. The CDR3 spells CSAITSGRASYNEQFF. DNA of the CDR3: TGCAGTGCCATTACTAGCGGGAGGGCCTCCTACAATGAGCAGTTCTTC.

Comment on this clonotype: Mismatch with germline at one junction end may stem from a read error. The chain combines TRBV6-2 or TRBV6-3 with TRBJ1-1; possible D gene TRBD1, 5 bases. The CDR3 is 14 residues long. Germline V gives CDR1 MNHEY, CDR2 SVGEGT. The CDR3 here is CASSEQWTDTEASF. Written as DNA, the CDR3 is TGTGCCAGCAGTGAACAGTGGACGGACACTGAAGCTTCCTTT.

By sample share, this clonotype is medium-sized. The V call is TRBV7-9, the J call TRBJ2-1; 7 nucleotides line up with TRBD1. CDR1 is SEHNR, CDR2 FQNEAQ, per germline (reference sequence). Trimming took 2 bases from V and 3 from J; bases not matched to a gene: 4. This CDR3 region has 15 residues. The CDR3 DNA reads as TGTGCCAGCAGCTTACGACAGGGTAACTACAATGAGCAGTTCTTC. Its translation: CASSLRQGNYNEQFF.

The chain uses TRBV6-2 or TRBV6-3 and TRBJ1-3, with D possibly matching TRBD1 (5 bases). Trimming took off 5 bases at V and 4 bases at J, with 18 bases between the two ends. This CDR3 has 16 residues. Germline-derived CDR1 and CDR2 are MNHEY and SVGEGT. The DNA for the CDR3 is TGTGCCAGCAGTGAAGCGGGGGGGGAGCTAGGAAACACCATATATTTT. Residues: CASSEAGGELGNTIYF.

This clonotype was detected ten times or more. This chain connects TRBV6-2 or TRBV6-3 to TRBJ2-5; weak D call: TRBD1 (6 bases). The germline V gene has CDR1 MNHEY and CDR2 SVGEGT. V lost 6 bases to trimming and J lost 3 bases, with 17 bases between them. The CDR3 runs 15 residues. In DNA, the CDR3 is TGTGCCAGCAGCCCCCTCCTAGGGGGAAAAGAGACCCAGTACTTC. Its protein is CASSPLLGGKETQYF.